These 25 T cell receptor beta chains came from one sample sequenced in a study of blood T cell repertoires in COVID-19. Assay used: immunoSEQ multiplex PCR; TCRdb lists only in-frame clones, some missing. In the table there are 100,000 to 120,000 clones, just over 85% of which are singletons. Sequences were obtained from peripheral blood. The source of these receptors is a human donor in a cohort sampled during active COVID-19.

J is TRBJ2-5 and V is TRBV5-1; 9 bases align to TRBD1. This CDR3 comprises 15 residues. CDR1 is SGHRS, CDR2 YFSETQ, per germline. J was trimmed by 4 bases and V by 6 bases; bases with no gene match: 10. The CDR3 bases are TGCGCCAGCATTCCCGGGACAGGGCGTCCAGAGACCCAGTACTTC. Translation: CASIPGTGRPETQYF.

V and J are TRBV6-5 and TRBJ2-7; 11 bases are a match to TRBD2. Germline trimming cut 7 bases from V and 5 bases from J; bases unmatched to any gene: 7. The CDR3 is 14 amino acids. Germline CDR1 and CDR2: MNHEY and SVGAGI. In nucleotides, the CDR3 is TGTGCCAGCACCCGACTAGCGGGGAGCCACGAGCAGTACTTC. Its translation is CASTRLAGSHEQYF.

This chain uses TRBV6-5 with TRBJ2-3, with 8 bases identical to TRBD2. The CDR3 sequence is 15 residues long. With V trimmed by 2 bases and J by 2 bases, 3 bases remained unmatched. Germline V gene data show CDR1 as MNHEY and CDR2 as SVGAGI. In DNA, the CDR3 is TGTGCCAGCAGTTACACAGCGGGGGACACAGATACGCAGTATTTT. Protein: CASSYTAGDTDTQYF.

This clone was found once. The chain recombines TRBV5-1 with TRBJ2-3; D might be TRBD2 (6 bases). The CDR3 sequence is 13 residues long. V lost 5 bases, J lost 0 bases, and 7 bases lay in between. Germline V gene sequence: CDR1 SGHRS, CDR2 YFSETQ. The DNA for the CDR3 is TGCGCCAGCAGGGAGGGGAGCACAGATACGCAGTATTTT. It codes for CASREGSTDTQYF.

The V call is TRBV10-3, the J call TRBJ1-5; D not certain. In germline, CDR1 is ENHRY, CDR2 SYGVKD. This CDR3 is 15 amino acids long. The germline V and J ends were trimmed by 3 bases and 8 bases, with 17 bases remaining between them. CDR3 bases: TGTGCCATCAGTGACTCCCCTCGAGCGGGCGAGCCCCAGCATTTT. Encoded protein: CAISDSPRAGEPQHF.

The V gene is TRBV3-1 (or the pseudogene TRBV3-2), the J gene TRBJ2-7; D is ambiguous. The V gene lost 1 base and the J gene lost 7 bases, with 14 bases spanning the gap. CDR3 size: 14 residues. Germline V gives CDR1 LGHDT, CDR2 YNNKEL (reference sequence). CDR3 sequence reads: CASSQGSGSREQYF. The CDR3 nucleotides read TGTGCCAGCAGCCAAGGGTCCGGGTCTCGTGAGCAGTACTTC.

The CDR3 region is CASSGSSVYGYTF. In nucleotides, the CDR3 is TGTGCCAGCAGCGGGTCCTCGGTCTATGGCTACACCTTC. This chain joins TRBV25-1 and TRBJ1-2; no clear D. The CDR3 consists of 13 residues. The germline V and J ends were trimmed by 6 bases and 4 bases, with 12 bases remaining between them. Looked up from germline, CDR1 is MGHDK and CDR2 is SYGVNS.

The chain couples TRBV7-9 to TRBJ1-3; 8 bases are a match to TRBD1. The CDR3 covers 14 residues. Unmatched junction bases numbered 4, after V lost 9 bases and J lost 0 bases. Looked up from germline, CDR1 is SEHNR and CDR2 is FQNEAQ (reference sequence). The CDR3 is CASQGALSGNTIYF. The DNA for the CDR3 is TGTGCCAGTCAGGGGGCCCTCTCTGGAAACACCATATATTTT.

The rearrangement joins TRBV5-1 to TRBJ2-2, with D uncertain. This CDR3 is 14 amino acids long. Trimming shortened V by 0 bases and J by 6 bases, and 9 bases separated the two germline ends. Per the germline V gene, CDR1 is SGHRS and CDR2 is YFSETQ. CDR3 coding DNA: TGCGCCAGCAGCTTGGACCCGTCGGCCGGGGAGCTGTTTTTT. It yields the protein CASSLDPSAGELFF.

The rearrangement links TRBV5-6 to TRBJ2-1; the D gene is possibly TRBD1 (6 bases). The length of the CDR3 is 15 residues. V shed 1 base and J shed 5 bases, with 13 bases lying between them. Germline CDR1 reads SGHDT; CDR2 reads YYEEEE. The CDR3 here is CASSLRTGHNNEQFF. CDR3 nucleotides: TGTGCCAGCAGCTTGAGAACAGGGCACAACAATGAGCAGTTCTTC.

The chain recombines TRBV3-1 (or the pseudogene TRBV3-2) with TRBJ2-1; 11 bases match TRBD2. The junction had 13 bases not matched to a gene; V was cut back by 4 bases and J by 8 bases. CDR3 length: 17 amino acids. Germline assignment: CDR1 LGHDT and CDR2 YNNKEL (reference sequence). The CDR3 reads CASSLNPLAGGGYEQFF. The DNA of the CDR3 is TGTGCCAGCAGCCTCAACCCCCTAGCGGGAGGTGGCTATGAGCAGTTCTTC.

The J gene is TRBJ2-1, the V gene TRBV6-4, with D perhaps matching TRBD2 (6 bases). Germline CDR1 is MRHNA and CDR2 is SNTAGT. Trimming cost V 0 bases and J 9 bases, with 12 bases left between them. The CDR3 has 14 residues. The CDR3 protein is CASSDSRESAEQFF. The CDR3, as DNA: TGTGCCAGCAGTGACTCTCGGGAGTCGGCTGAGCAGTTCTTC.

The chain employs TRBV6-5 and TRBJ2-7; 8 positions agree with TRBD2. Germline V lookup: CDR1 MNHEY, CDR2 SVGAGI. The CDR3 is 16 residues long. Trimming took 0 bases from V and 1 from J; bases not matched to a gene: 5. CDR3 sequence: CASSYSLAGGSYEQYF. The CDR3 DNA reads as TGTGCCAGCAGTTACTCGCTGGCGGGAGGATCCTACGAGCAGTACTTC.

The V gene is TRBV28, the J gene TRBJ1-1; TRBD1 matches at 10 bases. Per germline, CDR1 MDHEN and CDR2 SYDVKM. J gave up 0 bases and V 10 bases, and 8 bases lay outside the gene matches. CDR3 size: 15 residues. The DNA of the CDR3 is TGTGCCACGACGCGGGACAGGGGTATGAACACTGAAGCTTTCTTT. This codes for CATTRDRGMNTEAFF. The complete variable domain, with remaining parts taken from reference TRBV28 and TRBJ1-1, reads DVKVTQSSRYLVKRTGEKVFLECVQDMDHENMFWYRQDPGLGLRLIYFSYDVKMKEKGDIPEGYSVSREKKERFSLILESASTNQTSMYLCATTRDRGMNTEAFFGQGTRLTVV.

The chain uses TRBV4-1 and TRBJ2-3; 8 nucleotides agree with TRBD2. Looked up from germline, CDR1 is MGHRA and CDR2 is YSYEKL. The CDR3 contains 16 residues. Trimming took 0 bases from V and 4 from J; bases not matched to a gene: 6. CDR3 nucleotide sequence: TGCGCCAGCAGCCAAGATTTTAGCGGGAACCCAGATACGCAGTATTTT. Encoded protein: CASSQDFSGNPDTQYF.

The chain combines TRBV4-1 with TRBJ1-4; D gene uncertain. The CDR3 contains 18 residues. Germline V CDR1 and CDR2: MGHRA, YSYEKL. Trimming took off 0 bases at V and 6 bases at J, with 20 bases between the two ends. This chain's CDR3 is CASSQEAQLGLRHEKLFF. The CDR3 DNA reads as TGCGCCAGCAGCCAAGAAGCGCAGCTAGGACTACGGCATGAAAAACTGTTTTTT.

This clone has only one observation. This rearrangement joins TRBV19 to TRBJ1-5; possibly TRBD1 for D (6 bases). The CDR3 extends over 16 amino acids. Germline loops: CDR1 LNHDA, CDR2 SQIVND (reference sequence). The V and J ends lost 9 bases and 1 base respectively, with 19 bases between them. The CDR3 loop is CASALDGTISNQPQHF. In nucleotides, the CDR3 is TGTGCCAGCGCCCTTGACGGGACAATCAGCAATCAGCCCCAGCATTTT.

The chain combines TRBV19 with TRBJ2-2; 9 bases are a match to TRBD1. Germline CDR1 reads LNHDA; CDR2 reads SQIVND (reference sequence). This CDR3 has 18 amino acids. Trimming removed 5 bases from V and 6 bases from J; junction bases left unmatched: 16. The CDR3 nucleotides are TGTGCCAGTAGTCCTCCTCACACCGGGACAGGGTTCGCCGGGGAGCTGTTTTTT. Translation: CASSPPHTGTGFAGELFF.

CDR3 amino acids: CASGPGLAVQETQYF. Here the CDR3 DNA reads TGTGCCAGCGGCCCGGGACTAGCGGTCCAAGAGACCCAGTACTTC. The chain couples TRBV2 to TRBJ2-5, with 11 bases identical to TRBD2. J gave up 1 base and V 8 bases, and 6 bases lay outside the gene matches. The CDR3 totals 15 residues. Germline V gives CDR1 SNHLY, CDR2 FYNNEI.

The CDR3 bases are TGTGCCAGCAGTTTAGTAATCGGCGGGGCGAACCAAGAGACCCAGTACTTC. Residues: CASSLVIGGANQETQYF. J is TRBJ2-5 and V is TRBV28, with D perhaps matching TRBD2 (6 bases). Germline V gene data show CDR1 as MDHEN and CDR2 as SYDVKM. The CDR3 is 17 residues long. The germline V and J ends were trimmed by 2 bases and 0 bases, with 16 bases remaining between them.

This clone was seen just once. The gene calls are TRBV29-1 and TRBJ1-1, with D uncertain. V was cut by 6 bases and J by 5 bases, with 10 bases left in between. This CDR3 comprises 11 residues. Germline V gives CDR1 SQVTM, CDR2 ANQGSEA. CDR3 sequence (DNA): TGCAGCGTCGCACCGGGGACTGAAGCTTTCTTT. This translates into CSVAPGTEAFF.

This clone was picked up one time. The chain has TRBV7-9 and TRBJ1-5; D remains unclear. The CDR3 sequence is 17 residues long. Looked up from germline, CDR1 is SEHNR and CDR2 is FQNEAQ (reference sequence). The V end lost 4 bases, the J end lost 2 bases, and 18 bases lay between the germline ends. The DNA of the CDR3 is TGTGCCAGCAGCTCTCCGGCGGCGGATGTCGGCAATCAGCCCCAGCATTTT. The encoded protein is CASSSPAADVGNQPQHF.

The rearrangement joins TRBV15 to TRBJ1-3; a weak D match, TRBD1 (5 bases). Trimming left V 7 bases short and J 1 base short, with 11 bases between. The CDR3 loop spans 14 amino acids. Germline loops: CDR1 LNHNV, CDR2 YYDKDF (reference sequence). The CDR3: CATKDTESGNTIYF. CDR3 nucleotides: TGTGCCACCAAGGACACAGAGTCTGGAAACACCATATATTTT.

The chain employs TRBV30 and TRBJ2-7; the D gene is possibly TRBD1 (6 bases). The CDR3 runs to 13 residues. Germline CDR1 GTSNPN, CDR2 SVGIG (reference sequence). V lost 3 bases, J lost 7 bases, and 16 bases lay in between. The CDR3 is CAWSQGTGREQYF. CDR3 nucleotides: TGTGCCTGGAGCCAGGGCACAGGGAGAGAGCAGTACTTC.

The rearrangement uses TRBV9 and TRBJ2-1; D is perhaps TRBD2 (6 bases). V was shortened by 2 bases and J by 6 bases, with 18 bases between the two germline ends. CDR1 and CDR2 from the germline V gene are SGDLS and YYNGEE. This CDR3 comprises 16 residues. CDR3 nucleotide sequence: TGTGCCAGCAGCGTGATTGGGACTTCAGCTTTCAATGAGCAGTTCTTC. Its translation: CASSVIGTSAFNEQFF.